The 3 T cell receptor beta chains listed next were all sequenced from one sample in a study of cytomegalovirus exposure and HLA in healthy donors. PCR used 60 Vbeta primers and 13 Jbeta primers. Generated by immunoSEQ multiplex PCR, the TCRdb table keeps only in-frame clones and is missing some. The sample holds some 150,000 clones, about 72% seen once. What was sequenced was PBMCs. These receptors were obtained from a human donor in good health.

The chain uses TRBV9 and TRBJ2-3; the match to TRBD1 covers 10 bases. CDR1 and CDR2 from the germline V gene are SGDLS and YYNGEE. The CDR3 totals 15 residues. With 3 bases clipped from V and 5 bases from J, the junction kept 6 bases outside the gene matches. DNA for the CDR3: TGTGCCAGCAGCGAGGGGACAGGGGTAGGAGATACGCAGTATTTT. Its translation: CASSEGTGVGDTQYF.

The genes are TRBV6-1 and TRBJ1-6, with TRBD1 as a possible D gene (6 bases). Germline V gene sequence: CDR1 MNHNS, CDR2 SASEGT. This CDR3 has 15 residues. The V end lost 3 bases, the J end lost 7 bases, and 13 bases lay between the germline ends. The CDR3 coding sequence is TGTGCCAGCAGTGAGAGACAGGCGCAAAATTCACCCCTCCACTTT. Translation: CASSERQAQNSPLHF.

V and J are TRBV5-6 and TRBJ2-7, with 11 nucleotides matching TRBD2. CDR1 and CDR2 from the germline V gene are SGHDT and YYEEEE. V was pared by 6 bases and J by 1 base, with 6 bases of the junction left unmatched. The CDR3 is made up of 15 amino acids. The CDR3 region is CASILSGGASYEQYF. CDR3 bases: TGTGCCAGCATCCTTAGCGGGGGGGCGTCCTACGAGCAGTACTTC. Full variable domain (remainder filled in from reference TRBV5-6 and TRBJ2-7): DAGVTQSPTHLIKTRGQQVTLRCSPKSGHDTVSWYQQALGQGPQFIFQYYEEEERQRGNFPDRFSGHQFPNYSSELNVNALLLGDSALYLCASILSGGASYEQYFGPGTRLTVT.